The present TCR beta chain was sequenced within a study of control samples from healthy donors and cancer patients. Sequenced by immunoSEQ multiplex PCR; TCRdb stores in-frame clones only, minus some. The sample contains 100,000 to 150,000 clones, roughly 90% of which appear only once. This CDR3 is 13 amino acids long. Germline lookup yields CDR1 SQVTM and CDR2 ANQGSEA. With 1 base removed from V and 9 bases from J, the gap between germline ends came to 15 bases. The chain joins TRBV29-1 to TRBJ1-1, with D perhaps TRBD1 (5 bases). The sequencing sample was made of blood. The clonotype was recovered from a woman between 50 and 59 years old in good health. This CDR3 is CSVEGRVGPKAFF. Written as DNA, the CDR3 is TGCAGCGTTGAAGGCAGGGTGGGCCCTAAAGCTTTCTTT.